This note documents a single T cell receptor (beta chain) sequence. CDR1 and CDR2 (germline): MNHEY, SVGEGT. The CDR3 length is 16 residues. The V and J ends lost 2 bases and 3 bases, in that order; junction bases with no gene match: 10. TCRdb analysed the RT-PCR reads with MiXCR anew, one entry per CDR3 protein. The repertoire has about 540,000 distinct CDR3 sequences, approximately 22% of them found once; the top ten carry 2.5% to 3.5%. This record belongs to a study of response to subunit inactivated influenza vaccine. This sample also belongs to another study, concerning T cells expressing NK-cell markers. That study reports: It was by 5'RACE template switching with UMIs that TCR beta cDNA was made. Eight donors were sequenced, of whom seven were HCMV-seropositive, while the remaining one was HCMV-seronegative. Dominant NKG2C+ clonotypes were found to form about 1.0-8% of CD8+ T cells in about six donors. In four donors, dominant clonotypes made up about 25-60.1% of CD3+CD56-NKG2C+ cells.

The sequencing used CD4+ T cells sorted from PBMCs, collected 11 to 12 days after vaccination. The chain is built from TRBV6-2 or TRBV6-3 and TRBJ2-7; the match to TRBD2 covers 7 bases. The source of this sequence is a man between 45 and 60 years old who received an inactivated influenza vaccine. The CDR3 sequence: CASSYGGGAALYEQYF. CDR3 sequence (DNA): TGTGCCAGCAGTTACGGGGGGGGAGCGGCACTCTACGAGCAGTACTTC.